The next 18 T cell receptor beta chains were all read from a single sample in a study of blood T cell repertoires in COVID-19. Profiled with immunoSEQ multiplex PCR; TCRdb holds only in-frame clones, not every one. This sample has about 270,000 clones, with 82% found just once. Specimen: peripheral blood. All receptors come from a woman younger than 30 with acute or convalescent COVID-19.

The V and J genes are TRBV30 and TRBJ2-6; 7 bases align to TRBD1. The J segment lost 2 bases and the V segment lost 3 bases, leaving 1 base of the junction unmatched. The CDR3 spans 14 residues. CDR1 and CDR2 from the germline V gene are GTSNPN and SVGIG (reference sequence). CDR3 nucleotides: TGTGCCTGGAGAAGGGGGCCTGGGGCCAACGTCCTGACTTTC. It yields the protein CAWRRGPGANVLTF.

This chain connects TRBV18 to TRBJ2-5; D is undetermined. CDR1 and CDR2 from the germline V gene are KGHSH and LQKENI. The CDR3 spans 15 residues. Trimming took off 3 bases at V and 5 bases at J, with 16 bases between the two ends. DNA of the CDR3: TGTGCCAGCTCACCCCCAACCGGTAACTGGGAGACCCAGTACTTC. This sequence encodes CASSPPTGNWETQYF.

V and J are TRBV19 and TRBJ2-7, with a possible D match to TRBD2 (5 bases). This CDR3 comprises 13 residues. The ends were cut back, 5 bases at V and 3 bases at J, with 11 bases in the middle. Per the germline V gene, CDR1 is LNHDA and CDR2 is SQIVND (reference sequence). The CDR3 nucleotides are TGTGCCAGTAGTCTGGACGGGAACTACGAGCAGTACTTC. It translates to CASSLDGNYEQYF.

The DNA for the CDR3 is TGCAGTGCTAGTTCCCCCGGTCAGCCCCAGCATTTT. It encodes CSASSPGQPQHF. J is TRBJ1-5 and V is TRBV20-1; no definite D call. Trimming took 3 bases from V and 6 from J, leaving 9 bases between them. The CDR3 contains 12 residues. CDR1 DFQATT and CDR2 SNEGSKA come from the germline V gene (reference sequence).

The V and J genes are TRBV5-1 and TRBJ2-5, with 13 bases lining up with TRBD2. The CDR3 covers 16 residues. Germline CDR1 reads SGHRS; CDR2 reads YFSETQ. With 5 bases clipped from V and 5 bases from J, the junction kept 9 bases outside the gene matches. This CDR3 is CASSSLAGGRSETQYF. DNA for the CDR3: TGCGCCAGCAGTTCACTAGCGGGAGGGAGGTCGGAGACCCAGTACTTC.

This clone showed up just a few times. The CDR3 DNA reads as TGTGCCAGCAGCTCCCCACCCTGGGGCGAGTATGGCTACACCTTC. Its protein product is CASSSPPWGEYGYTF. The chain has TRBV7-9 and TRBJ1-2; a weak D match, TRBD1 (5 bases). The germline V gene has CDR1 SEHNR and CDR2 FQNEAQ (reference sequence). Trimming stripped 4 bases from V and 5 bases from J, with 17 bases between. The CDR3 is 15 residues long.

This clone was seen more than once but under ten times. The gene calls are TRBV7-3 and TRBJ2-7; 13 bases fit TRBD2. The V gene's germline CDR1 is SGHTA and CDR2 FQGTGA. CDR3 size: 15 residues. Trimming cost V 2 bases and J 4 bases; bases outside gene matches: 2. As DNA, the CDR3 is TGTGCCAGCAGCTTAGGGACTAGCGGGGTTTACGAGCAGTACTTC. Amino acid sequence: CASSLGTSGVYEQYF.

The V gene is TRBV28, the J gene TRBJ2-7, with 7 bases that match TRBD1. V lost 3 bases, J lost 3 bases, and 17 bases stayed unmatched. This CDR3 is 18 amino acids long. Looked up from germline, CDR1 is MDHEN and CDR2 is SYDVKM. The CDR3 is CASSFPYLTGLGYYEQYF. CDR3 nucleotide sequence: TGTGCCAGCAGTTTCCCTTATCTGACAGGGTTGGGATACTACGAGCAGTACTTC.

The J gene is TRBJ2-5, the V gene TRBV3-1 (or the pseudogene TRBV3-2); 8 positions match TRBD2. The CDR3 is made up of 19 amino acids. Germline assignment: CDR1 LGHDT and CDR2 YNNKEL (reference sequence). V shed 2 bases and J 2 bases; nucleotides not matched to a gene: 16. The CDR3 DNA follows: TGTGCCAGCAGCCAACCTCCCGGGAGGGGTTCGGAAACACAAGAGACCCAGTACTTC. Translation: CASSQPPGRGSETQETQYF.

The CDR3 DNA reads TGTGCCAGCAGCCAAAACACAGGCTCTCCTTCACCCCTCCACTTT. This gives the protein CASSQNTGSPSPLHF. The chain combines TRBV16 with TRBJ1-6; D perhaps matches TRBD1 (5 bases). The germline V gene encodes CDR1 KGHSY and CDR2 FQNENV. Trimming left V 2 bases short and J 9 bases short, with 14 bases between. This CDR3 is built from 15 residues.

The V gene is TRBV11-3, the J gene TRBJ2-5; 9 bases map to TRBD1. CDR3 size: 15 residues. After removal of 5 bases from V and 5 bases from J, the junction contained 9 bases not matched to a gene. The germline V gene encodes CDR1 SGHNT and CDR2 YENEEA. The CDR3 here is CASSRTGGLGETQYF. The CDR3, as DNA: TGTGCCAGCAGCCGCACAGGGGGCCTGGGGGAGACCCAGTACTTC. The full variable domain, with the rest looked up from reference TRBV11-3 and TRBJ2-5, is EAGVVQSPRYKIIEKKQPVAFWCNPISGHNTLYWYLQNLGQGPELLIRYENEEAVDDSQLPKDRFSAERLKGVDSTLKIQPAELGDSAVYLCASSRTGGLGETQYFGPGTRLLVL.

The rearrangement links TRBV7-9 to TRBJ1-1; possibly TRBD1 for D (6 bases). This CDR3 region has 11 residues. CDR1 is SEHNR and CDR2 is FQNEAQ in the germline V gene (reference sequence). V gave up 3 bases and J gave up 10 bases, with 9 bases separating them. CDR3: CASSFTRGAFF. CDR3 nucleotides: TGTGCCAGCAGCTTTACCAGGGGAGCTTTCTTT.

The chain's CDR3 is CASSSGTANTGELFF. The CDR3 DNA reads as TGTGCCAGCAGCTCGGGGACAGCGAACACCGGGGAGCTGTTTTTT. The rearrangement joins TRBV28 to TRBJ2-2; 7 bases line up with TRBD1. Germline CDR1 is MDHEN and CDR2 is SYDVKM. The V and J ends lost 6 bases and 0 bases, in that order; junction bases with no gene match: 4. This CDR3 spans 15 amino acids.

The chain joins TRBV7-9 to TRBJ2-1; D possibly corresponds to TRBD1 (5 bases). The V and J ends lost 7 bases and 6 bases respectively, with 22 bases between them. From germline, CDR1 is SEHNR and CDR2 FQNEAQ (reference sequence). The CDR3 consists of 16 residues. CDR3 sequence reads: CASTPFEAGWFNEQFF. CDR3 bases: TGTGCCAGCACGCCATTTGAGGCAGGGTGGTTCAATGAGCAGTTCTTC.

The sample holds one count of this clone. The V call is TRBV11-3, the J call TRBJ2-1, with 13 bases identical to TRBD2. Unmatched junction bases numbered 14, after V lost 5 bases and J lost 7 bases. Germline V gene lookup returns CDR1 SGHNT and CDR2 YENEEA. The CDR3 runs 18 residues. CDR3 bases: TGTGCCAGCAGCCCTCCTGAGAGGACTAGCGGGAGTACGAATGAGCAGTTCTTC. This gives the protein CASSPPERTSGSTNEQFF.

This chain links TRBV10-1 with TRBJ2-7; 11 bases are a match to TRBD1. In germline, CDR1 is WNHNN, CDR2 SYGVQD (reference sequence). This CDR3 region has 14 residues. J was trimmed by 1 base and V by 9 bases; bases with no gene match: 5. The CDR3 DNA is TGCGCCAGTCCTGGACAGGGGGCTTCCTACGAGCAGTACTTC. Translation: CASPGQGASYEQYF.

The sample holds many counts of this clone. The chain joins TRBV29-1 to TRBJ2-3; TRBD2 is a possible D gene (5 bases). V shed 5 bases and J shed 0 bases, with 15 bases lying between them. Germline V gene lookup returns CDR1 SQVTM and CDR2 ANQGSEA. The CDR3 length is 15 residues. CDR3 in amino acids: CSVFQSGSSTDTQYF. As DNA, the CDR3 is TGCAGCGTTTTCCAAAGTGGGAGCAGCACAGATACGCAGTATTTT.

CDR3 nucleotides: TGCGCCAGCAGCTGGGACAGTGCTAATTCACCCCTCCACTTT. Residues: CASSWDSANSPLHF. The chain carries TRBV5-1 and TRBJ1-6; 7 bases map to TRBD1. The germline V gene has CDR1 SGHRS and CDR2 YFSETQ. The CDR3 sequence is 14 residues long. V lost 3 bases and J lost 6; bases outside the gene matches: 3.